This T cell receptor (beta chain) came from a study of blood T cell repertoires in COVID-19. On the study more broadly: T cells, B-cell-depleted T cells, or PBMCs supplied cDNA or gDNA.

Using immunoSEQ multiplex PCR, the repertoire was profiled, and TCRdb retains in-frame clones only, with some absent. The repertoire holds hundreds of thousands of clones, around 90% seen once, with around 2.9% in the top ten. Participants' reported clinical history set cohort assignment. Two negative PCRs, clearance, or symptom resolution were required of recovered Cohort 3 donors. The sample was PBMCs or T cells enriched from blood (not recorded which). The TCR comes from a woman between 50 and 59 years old who had recovered from COVID-19.

Here the CDR3 DNA reads TGTGCCAGCAGTCACAGGGCCCTCAGTTACAATGAGCAGTTCTTC. Residues: CASSHRALSYNEQFF. The rearrangement uses TRBV27 and TRBJ2-1, with D possibly TRBD1 on 6 matching bases. Trimming pared 5 bases from V and 4 bases from J, leaving 15 bases between. The CDR3 has 15 amino acids. Germline-derived CDR1 and CDR2 are MNHEY and SMNVEV (reference sequence).